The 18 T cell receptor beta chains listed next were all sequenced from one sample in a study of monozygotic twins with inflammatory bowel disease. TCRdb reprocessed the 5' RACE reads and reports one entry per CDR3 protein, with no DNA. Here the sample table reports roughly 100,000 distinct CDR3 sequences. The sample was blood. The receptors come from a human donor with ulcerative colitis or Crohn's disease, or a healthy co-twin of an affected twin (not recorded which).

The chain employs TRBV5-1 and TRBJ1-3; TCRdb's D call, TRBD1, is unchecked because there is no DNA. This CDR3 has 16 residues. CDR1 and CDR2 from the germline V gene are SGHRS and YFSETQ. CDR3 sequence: CASSRTGGVSGNTIYF.

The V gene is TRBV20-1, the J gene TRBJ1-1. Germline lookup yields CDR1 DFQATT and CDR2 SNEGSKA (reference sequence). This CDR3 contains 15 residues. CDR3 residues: CSARGSGALNTEAFF.

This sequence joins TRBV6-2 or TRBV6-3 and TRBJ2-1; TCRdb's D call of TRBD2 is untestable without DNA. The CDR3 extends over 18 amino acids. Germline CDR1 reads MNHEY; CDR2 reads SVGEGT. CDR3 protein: CASRRYRLAGKVNNEQFF.

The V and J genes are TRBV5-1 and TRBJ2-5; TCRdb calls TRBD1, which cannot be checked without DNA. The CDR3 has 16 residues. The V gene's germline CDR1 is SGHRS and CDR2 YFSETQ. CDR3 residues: CASSLSIGKGEETQYF.

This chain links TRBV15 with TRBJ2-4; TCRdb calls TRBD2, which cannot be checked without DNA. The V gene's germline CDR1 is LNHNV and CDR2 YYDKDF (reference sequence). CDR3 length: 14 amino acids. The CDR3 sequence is CATSRSSVLNIQYF.

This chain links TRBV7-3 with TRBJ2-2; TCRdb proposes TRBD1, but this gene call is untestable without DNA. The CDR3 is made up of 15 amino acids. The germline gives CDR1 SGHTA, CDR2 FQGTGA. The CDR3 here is CASSGGGTRTGELFF.

The CDR3 loop is CSARTGGGNTIYF. V usage is TRBV20-1 and J usage is TRBJ1-3; TCRdb indicates TRBD1, and absent DNA this call remains unverified. Germline assignment: CDR1 DFQATT and CDR2 SNEGSKA (reference sequence). The CDR3 has 13 amino acids.

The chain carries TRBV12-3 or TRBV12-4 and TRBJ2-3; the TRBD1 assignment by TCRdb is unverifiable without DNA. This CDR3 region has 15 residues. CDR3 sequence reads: CASRETGQITDTQYF.

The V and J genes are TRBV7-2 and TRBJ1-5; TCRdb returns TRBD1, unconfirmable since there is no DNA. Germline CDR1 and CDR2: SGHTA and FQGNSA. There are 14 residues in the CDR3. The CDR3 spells CASSLMGVAQPQHF.

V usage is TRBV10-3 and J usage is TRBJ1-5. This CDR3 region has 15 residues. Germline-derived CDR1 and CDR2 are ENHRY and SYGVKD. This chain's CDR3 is CAISESTASNQPQHF.

This chain's CDR3 is CASSSGQGVAYEQYF. The V gene is TRBV18, the J gene TRBJ2-7; TCRdb lists TRBD1, though no DNA is available to test this call. This CDR3 has 15 amino acids. The V gene's germline CDR1 is KGHSH and CDR2 LQKENI.

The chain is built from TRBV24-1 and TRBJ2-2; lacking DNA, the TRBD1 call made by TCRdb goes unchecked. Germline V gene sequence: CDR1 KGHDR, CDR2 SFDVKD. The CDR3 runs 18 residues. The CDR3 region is CATSVPRSAGAGTGELFF.

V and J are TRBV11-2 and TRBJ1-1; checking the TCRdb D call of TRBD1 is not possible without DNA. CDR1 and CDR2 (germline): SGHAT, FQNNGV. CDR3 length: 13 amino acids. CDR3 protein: CASSLAGYTEAFF. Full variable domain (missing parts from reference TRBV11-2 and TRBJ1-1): EAGVAQSPRYKIIEKRQSVAFWCNPISGHATLYWYQQILGQGPKLLIQFQNNGVVDDSQLPKDRFSAERLKGVDSTLKIQPAKLEDSAVYLCASSLAGYTEAFFGQGTRLTVV.

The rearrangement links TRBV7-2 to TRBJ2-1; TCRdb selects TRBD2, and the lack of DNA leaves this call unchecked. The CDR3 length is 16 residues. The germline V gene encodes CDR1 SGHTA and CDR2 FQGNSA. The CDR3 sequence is CASSLSAGTSGKKQFF.

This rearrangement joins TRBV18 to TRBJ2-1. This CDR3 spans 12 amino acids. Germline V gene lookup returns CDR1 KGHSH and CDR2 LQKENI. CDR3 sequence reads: CASSQLNHEQFF. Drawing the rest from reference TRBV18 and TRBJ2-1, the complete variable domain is NAGVMQNPRHLVRRRGQEARLRCSPMKGHSHVYWYRQLPEEGLKFMVYLQKENIIDESGMPKERFSAEFPKEGPSILRIQQVVRGDSAAYFCASSQLNHEQFFGPGTRLTVL.

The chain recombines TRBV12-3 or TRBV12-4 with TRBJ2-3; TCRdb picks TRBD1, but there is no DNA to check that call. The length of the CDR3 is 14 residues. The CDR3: CASIPGGPGNTQYF.

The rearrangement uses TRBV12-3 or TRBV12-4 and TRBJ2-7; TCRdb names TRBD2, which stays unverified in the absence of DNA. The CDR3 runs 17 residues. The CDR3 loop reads CASSFSVGRLARYEQYF.

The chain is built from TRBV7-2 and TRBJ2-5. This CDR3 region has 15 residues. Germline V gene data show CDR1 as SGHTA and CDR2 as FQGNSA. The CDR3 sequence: CASSLGQTAWETQYF.